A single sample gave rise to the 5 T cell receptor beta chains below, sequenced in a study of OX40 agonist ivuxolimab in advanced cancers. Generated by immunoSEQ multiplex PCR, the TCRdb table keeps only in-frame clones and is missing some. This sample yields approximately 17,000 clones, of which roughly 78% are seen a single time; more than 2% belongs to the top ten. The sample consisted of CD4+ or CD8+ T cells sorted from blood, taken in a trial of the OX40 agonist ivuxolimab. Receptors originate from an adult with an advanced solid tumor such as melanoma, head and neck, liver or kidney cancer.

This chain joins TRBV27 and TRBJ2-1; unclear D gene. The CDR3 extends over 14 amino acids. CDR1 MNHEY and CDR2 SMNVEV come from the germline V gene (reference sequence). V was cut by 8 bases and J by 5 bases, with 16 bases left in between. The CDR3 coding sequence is TGTGCCAGCTACGGCAGAGCCCTTCACAATGAGCAGTTCTTC. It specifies CASYGRALHNEQFF.

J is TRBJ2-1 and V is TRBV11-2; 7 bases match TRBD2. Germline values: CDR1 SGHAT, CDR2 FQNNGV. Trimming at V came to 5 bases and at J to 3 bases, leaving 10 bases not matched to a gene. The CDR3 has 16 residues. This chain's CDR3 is CASSPLPSGNYNEQFF. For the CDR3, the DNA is TGTGCCAGCAGCCCGCTCCCTAGCGGAAACTACAATGAGCAGTTCTTC.

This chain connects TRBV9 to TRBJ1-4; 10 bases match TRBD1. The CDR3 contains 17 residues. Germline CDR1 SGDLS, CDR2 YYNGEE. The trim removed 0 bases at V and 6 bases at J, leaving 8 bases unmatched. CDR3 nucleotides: TGTGCCAGCAGCGTAGGGGGACAGGGGACCGGGGATGAAAAACTGTTTTTT. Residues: CASSVGGQGTGDEKLFF.

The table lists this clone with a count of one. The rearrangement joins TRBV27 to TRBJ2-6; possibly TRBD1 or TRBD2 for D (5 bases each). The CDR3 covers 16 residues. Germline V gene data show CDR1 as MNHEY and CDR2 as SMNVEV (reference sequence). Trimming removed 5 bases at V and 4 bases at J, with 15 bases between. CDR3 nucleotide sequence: TGTGCCAGCAGTCTCTCCGGGACCGCGGGGGCCAACGTCCTGACTTTC. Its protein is CASSLSGTAGANVLTF.

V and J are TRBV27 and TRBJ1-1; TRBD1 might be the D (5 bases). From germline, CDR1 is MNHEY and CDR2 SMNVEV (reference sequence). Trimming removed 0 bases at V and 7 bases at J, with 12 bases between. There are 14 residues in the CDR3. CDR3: CASSLSPGRVEAFF. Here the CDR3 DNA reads TGTGCCAGCAGTTTATCCCCGGGACGGGTTGAAGCTTTCTTT.